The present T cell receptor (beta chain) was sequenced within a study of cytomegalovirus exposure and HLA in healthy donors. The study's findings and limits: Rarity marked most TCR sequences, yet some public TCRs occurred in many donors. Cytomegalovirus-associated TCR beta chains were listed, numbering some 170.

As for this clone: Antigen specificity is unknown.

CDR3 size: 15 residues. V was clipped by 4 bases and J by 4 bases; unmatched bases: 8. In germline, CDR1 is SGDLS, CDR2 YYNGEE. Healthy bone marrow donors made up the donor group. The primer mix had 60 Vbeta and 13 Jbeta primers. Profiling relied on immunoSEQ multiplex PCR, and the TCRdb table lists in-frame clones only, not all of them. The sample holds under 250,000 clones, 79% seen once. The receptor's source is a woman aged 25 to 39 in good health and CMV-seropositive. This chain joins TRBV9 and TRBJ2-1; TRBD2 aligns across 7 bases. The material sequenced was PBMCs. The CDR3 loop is CASSSGTNRYNEQFF. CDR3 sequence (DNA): TGTGCCAGCAGCTCCGGGACTAACCGATACAATGAGCAGTTCTTC.